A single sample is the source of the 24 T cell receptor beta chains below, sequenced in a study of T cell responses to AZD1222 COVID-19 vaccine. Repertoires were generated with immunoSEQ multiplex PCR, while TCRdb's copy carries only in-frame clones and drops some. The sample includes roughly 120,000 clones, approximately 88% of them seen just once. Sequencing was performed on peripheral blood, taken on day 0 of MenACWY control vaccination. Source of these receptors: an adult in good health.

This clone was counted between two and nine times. This CDR3 is CASSLLADAIYEQYF. The CDR3, as DNA: TGTGCCAGCAGCCTTCTAGCGGATGCGATCTACGAGCAGTACTTC. This chain links TRBV27 with TRBJ2-7; 7 positions match TRBD2. The CDR3 loop spans 15 amino acids. V lost 6 bases, J lost 3 bases, and 11 bases stayed unmatched. Germline V gene data show CDR1 as MNHEY and CDR2 as SMNVEV (reference sequence).

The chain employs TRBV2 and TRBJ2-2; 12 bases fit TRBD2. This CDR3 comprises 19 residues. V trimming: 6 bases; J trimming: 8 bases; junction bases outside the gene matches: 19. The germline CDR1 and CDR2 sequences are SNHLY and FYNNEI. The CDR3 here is CASRGGALTSGRGAGELFF. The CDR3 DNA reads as TGTGCCAGCAGAGGGGGGGCGCTGACTAGCGGGAGAGGAGCTGGGGAGCTGTTTTTT. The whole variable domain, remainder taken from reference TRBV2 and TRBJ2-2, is EPEVTQTPSHQVTQMGQEVILRCVPISNHLYFYWYRQILGQKVEFLVSFYNNEISEKSEIFDDQFSVERPDGSNFTLKIRSTKLEDSAMYFCASRGGALTSGRGAGELFFGEGSRLTVL.

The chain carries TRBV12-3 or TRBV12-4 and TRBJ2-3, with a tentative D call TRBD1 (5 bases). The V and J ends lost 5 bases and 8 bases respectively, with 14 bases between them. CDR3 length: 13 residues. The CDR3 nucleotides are TGTGCCAGCAGTCCTCAGGGCTCGGGTACGCAGTATTTT. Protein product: CASSPQGSGTQYF.

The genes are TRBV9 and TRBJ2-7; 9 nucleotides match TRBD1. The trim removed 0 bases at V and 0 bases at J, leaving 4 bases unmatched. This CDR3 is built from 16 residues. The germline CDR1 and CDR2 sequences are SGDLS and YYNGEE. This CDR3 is CASSVGRTGDSYEQYF. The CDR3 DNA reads TGTGCCAGCAGCGTAGGGAGGACAGGGGACTCCTACGAGCAGTACTTC.

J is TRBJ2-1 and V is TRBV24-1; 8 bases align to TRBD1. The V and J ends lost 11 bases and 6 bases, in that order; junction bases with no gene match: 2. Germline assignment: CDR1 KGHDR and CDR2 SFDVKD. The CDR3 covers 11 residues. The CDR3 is CAIGQGNEQFF. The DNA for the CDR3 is TGTGCCATCGGACAGGGCAATGAGCAGTTCTTC.

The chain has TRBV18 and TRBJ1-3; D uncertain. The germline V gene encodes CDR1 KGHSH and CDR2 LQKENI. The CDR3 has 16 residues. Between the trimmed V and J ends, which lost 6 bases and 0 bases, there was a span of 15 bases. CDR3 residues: CASSRTGRDSGNTIYF. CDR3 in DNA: TGTGCCAGCTCTCGAACCGGACGGGACTCTGGAAACACCATATATTTT. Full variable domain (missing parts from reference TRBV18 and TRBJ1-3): NAGVMQNPRHLVRRRGQEARLRCSPMKGHSHVYWYRQLPEEGLKFMVYLQKENIIDESGMPKERFSAEFPKEGPSILRIQQVVRGDSAAYFCASSRTGRDSGNTIYFGEGSWLTVV.

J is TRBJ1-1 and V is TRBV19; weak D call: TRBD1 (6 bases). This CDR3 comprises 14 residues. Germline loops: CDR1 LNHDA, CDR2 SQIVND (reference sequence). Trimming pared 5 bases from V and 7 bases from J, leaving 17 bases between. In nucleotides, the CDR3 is TGTGCCAGTAGTGTTGTCGGGGGGCGAGGTGAAGCTTTCTTT. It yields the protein CASSVVGGRGEAFF.

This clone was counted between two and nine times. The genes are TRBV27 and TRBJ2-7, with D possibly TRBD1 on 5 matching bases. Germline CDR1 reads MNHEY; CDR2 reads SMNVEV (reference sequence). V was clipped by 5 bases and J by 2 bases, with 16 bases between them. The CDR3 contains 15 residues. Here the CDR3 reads CASSRQAWGAYEQYF. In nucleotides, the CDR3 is TGTGCCAGCAGTCGCCAGGCGTGGGGCGCCTACGAGCAGTACTTC.

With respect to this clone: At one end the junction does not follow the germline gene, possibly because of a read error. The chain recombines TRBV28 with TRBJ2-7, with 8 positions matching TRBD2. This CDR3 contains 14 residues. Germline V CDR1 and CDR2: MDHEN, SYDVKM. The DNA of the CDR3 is TGTGCCACCCACGGGGGGGCAGGATCTCACGAGCAGTGCTTC. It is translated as CATHGGAGSHEQCF.

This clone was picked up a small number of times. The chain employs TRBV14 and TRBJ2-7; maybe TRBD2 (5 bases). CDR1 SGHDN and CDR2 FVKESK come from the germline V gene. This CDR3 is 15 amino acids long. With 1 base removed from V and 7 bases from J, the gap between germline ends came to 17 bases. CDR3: CASSQGAAGWREQYF. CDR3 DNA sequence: TGTGCCAGCAGCCAAGGCGCCGCGGGTTGGAGAGAGCAGTACTTC. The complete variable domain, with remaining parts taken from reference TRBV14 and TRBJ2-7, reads EAGVTQFPSHSVIEKGQTVTLRCDPISGHDNLYWYRRVMGKEIKFLLHFVKESKQDESGMPNNRFLAERTGGTYSTLKVQPAELEDSGVYFCASSQGAAGWREQYFGPGTRLTVT.

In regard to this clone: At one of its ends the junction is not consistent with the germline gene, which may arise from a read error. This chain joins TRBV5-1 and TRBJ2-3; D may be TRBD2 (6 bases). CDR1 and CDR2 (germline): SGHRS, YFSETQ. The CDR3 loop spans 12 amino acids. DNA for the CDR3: TGCGCCAGCCGGGAGCCCGTGGGATACGCAGTATTT. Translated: CASREPVGYAVF.

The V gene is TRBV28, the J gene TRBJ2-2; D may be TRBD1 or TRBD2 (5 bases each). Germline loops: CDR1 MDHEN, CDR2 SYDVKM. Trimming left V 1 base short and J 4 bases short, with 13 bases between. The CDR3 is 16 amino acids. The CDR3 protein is CASSLYGTPGTGELFF. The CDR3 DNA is TGTGCCAGCAGTTTATATGGGACCCCGGGCACCGGGGAGCTGTTTTTT. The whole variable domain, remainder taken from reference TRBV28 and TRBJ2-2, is DVKVTQSSRYLVKRTGEKVFLECVQDMDHENMFWYRQDPGLGLRLIYFSYDVKMKEKGDIPEGYSVSREKKERFSLILESASTNQTSMYLCASSLYGTPGTGELFFGEGSRLTVL.

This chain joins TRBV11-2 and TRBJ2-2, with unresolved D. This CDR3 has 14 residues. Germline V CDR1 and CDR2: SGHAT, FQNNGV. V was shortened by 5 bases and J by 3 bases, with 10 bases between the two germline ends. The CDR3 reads CASSPSLDTGELFF. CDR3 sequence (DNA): TGTGCCAGCAGCCCCTCCTTGGACACCGGGGAGCTGTTTTTT.

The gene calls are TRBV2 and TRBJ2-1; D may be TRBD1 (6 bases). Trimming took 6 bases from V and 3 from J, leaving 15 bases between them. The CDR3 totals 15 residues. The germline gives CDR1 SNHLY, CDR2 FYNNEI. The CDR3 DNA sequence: TGTGCCAGCAGGGAACAGGGAAGCAGCTACAATGAGCAGTTCTTC. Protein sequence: CASREQGSSYNEQFF.

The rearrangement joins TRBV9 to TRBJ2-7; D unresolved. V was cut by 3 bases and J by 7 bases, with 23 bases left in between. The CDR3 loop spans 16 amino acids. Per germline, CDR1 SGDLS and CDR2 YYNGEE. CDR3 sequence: CASSGSRAALPREQYF. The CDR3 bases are TGTGCCAGCAGCGGTAGCCGGGCAGCGTTACCCCGGGAGCAGTACTTC.

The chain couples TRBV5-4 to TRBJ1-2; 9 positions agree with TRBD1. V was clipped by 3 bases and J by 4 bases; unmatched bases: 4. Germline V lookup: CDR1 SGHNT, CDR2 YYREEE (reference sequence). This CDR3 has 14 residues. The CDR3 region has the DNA TGTGCCAGCAGCTGGACAGGGGTGGGCTATGGCTACACCTTC. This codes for CASSWTGVGYGYTF.

As DNA, the CDR3 is TGTGCCATCAGTGAGTTTACAGGGGGCGGGACTGAAGCTTTCTTT. Amino acids: CAISEFTGGGTEAFF. V usage is TRBV10-3 and J usage is TRBJ1-1; 9 nucleotides agree with TRBD1. V dropped 1 base and J dropped 5; count of bases not matched to a gene: 5. The CDR3 runs to 15 residues. The germline CDR1 and CDR2 sequences are ENHRY and SYGVKD.

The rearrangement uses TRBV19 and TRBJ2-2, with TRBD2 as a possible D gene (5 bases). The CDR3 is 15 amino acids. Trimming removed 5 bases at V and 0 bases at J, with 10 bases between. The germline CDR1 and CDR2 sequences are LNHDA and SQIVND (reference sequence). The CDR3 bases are TGTGCCAGTAGTCCTTGGCGGGCGAACACCGGGGAGCTGTTTTTT. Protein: CASSPWRANTGELFF.

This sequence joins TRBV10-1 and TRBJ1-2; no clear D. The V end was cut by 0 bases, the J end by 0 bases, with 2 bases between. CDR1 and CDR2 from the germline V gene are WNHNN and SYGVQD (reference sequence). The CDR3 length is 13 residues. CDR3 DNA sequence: TGCGCCAGCAGTGAGTCCGCTAACTATGGCTACACCTTC. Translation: CASSESANYGYTF.

The CDR3 here is CASSPPGLSGANVLTF. For the CDR3, the DNA is TGTGCCAGCTCACCACCAGGCCTCTCTGGGGCCAACGTCCTGACTTTC. The chain couples TRBV18 to TRBJ2-6, with D unresolved. CDR3 length: 16 amino acids. Trimming removed 0 bases at V and 0 bases at J, with 6 bases between. Germline V gene lookup returns CDR1 KGHSH and CDR2 LQKENI.

CDR3 bases: TGTGCCAGTAGTATAGATCCAGGACAGGGGCAAGAGACCCAGTACTTC. This translates into CASSIDPGQGQETQYF. The chain uses TRBV19 and TRBJ2-5, with TRBD1 identical over 9 bases. CDR1 is LNHDA and CDR2 is SQIVND in the germline V gene (reference sequence). The CDR3 length is 16 residues. The V gene end was trimmed by 0 bases and the J gene end by 2 bases; junction bases not matched to a gene: 4.

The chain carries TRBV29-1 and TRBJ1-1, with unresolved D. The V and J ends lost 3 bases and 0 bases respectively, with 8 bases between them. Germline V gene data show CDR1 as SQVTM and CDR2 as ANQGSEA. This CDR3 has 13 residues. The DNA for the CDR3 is TGCAGCGTTGATAACAGCCTGAACACTGAAGCTTTCTTT. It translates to CSVDNSLNTEAFF.

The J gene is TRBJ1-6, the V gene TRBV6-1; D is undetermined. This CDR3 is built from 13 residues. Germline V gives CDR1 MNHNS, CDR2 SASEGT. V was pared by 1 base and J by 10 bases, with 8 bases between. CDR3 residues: CASSEGRGSPLHF. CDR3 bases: TGTGCCAGCAGTGAAGGCCGAGGGTCACCCCTCCACTTT.

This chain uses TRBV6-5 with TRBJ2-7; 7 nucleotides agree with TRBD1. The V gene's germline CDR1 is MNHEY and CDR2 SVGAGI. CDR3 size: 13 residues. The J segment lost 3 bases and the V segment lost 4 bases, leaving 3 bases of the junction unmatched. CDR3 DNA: TGTGCCAGCAGTTTGGGACAGTTCTACGAGCAGTACTTC. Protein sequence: CASSLGQFYEQYF.